These 24 T cell receptor beta chains were all obtained from the same sample, sequenced in a study of tumor-infiltrating lymphocytes in primary liver carcinoma. The investigators made TCR beta cDNA from about 500 ng total RNA, using a constant-region primer. Sequencing libraries for TCR beta derived from three nested multiplex PCR rounds that used slightly modified ARM-PCR. The two initial PCR rounds, about 9 cycles each, used TRBV1-TRBV30 forward and C-beta reverse primers. MiXCR, run by TCRdb on the multiplex PCR reads, gives a single entry per CDR3 protein. Altogether 250,000 to 350,000 distinct CDR3 sequences are present, approximately 58% being singletons, with the ten largest covering around 15%. Germline DNA was extracted alongside blood RNA, which was obtained from unsorted whole blood. The source material was peripheral blood. These receptors all come from a young woman with primary liver carcinoma and hepatitis B virus infection.

This clonotype has ten or more counts. The J gene is TRBJ1-1, the V gene TRBV11-3; D remains ambiguous. V was clipped by 5 bases and J by 0 bases, with 16 bases between them. This CDR3 is 16 amino acids long. Germline V gene lookup returns CDR1 SGHNT and CDR2 YENEEA. This chain's CDR3 is CASSTRTVRLNTEAFF. CDR3 sequence (DNA): TGTGCCAGCAGCACCCGGACGGTTCGACTGAACACTGAAGCTTTCTTT.

This clonotype was observed a few times. The genes are TRBV28 and TRBJ2-2; 10 positions match TRBD2. The germline CDR1 and CDR2 sequences are MDHEN and SYDVKM. The CDR3 has 16 amino acids. V shed 2 bases, J shed 5 bases, and the junction held 5 bases outside the gene matches. This CDR3 reads CASSLPASGSTGELFF. Written as DNA, the CDR3 is TGTGCCAGCAGTTTACCGGCTAGCGGGAGTACCGGGGAGCTGTTTTTT. Combining the CDR3 with reference TRBV28 and TRBJ2-2 gives the whole variable domain DVKVTQSSRYLVKRTGEKVFLECVQDMDHENMFWYRQDPGLGLRLIYFSYDVKMKEKGDIPEGYSVSREKKERFSLILESASTNQTSMYLCASSLPASGSTGELFFGEGSRLTVL.

This clonotype was counted ten times or more. J is TRBJ2-4 and V is TRBV13, with 11 positions matching TRBD2. V trimming: 6 bases; J trimming: 8 bases; junction bases outside the gene matches: 18. CDR1 and CDR2 from the germline V gene are PRHDT and FYEKMQ (reference sequence). This CDR3 contains 18 residues. The CDR3 bases are TGTGCCAGCAGTTCCGCGGGGACTAGCGGAGGGTCGGATGACATTCAGTACTTC. This translates into CASSSAGTSGGSDDIQYF.

There are a few counts of this clonotype. The J gene is TRBJ1-4, the V gene TRBV6-6; D gene unclear. V gave up 5 bases and J gave up 0 bases, with 4 bases separating them. The germline CDR1 and CDR2 sequences are MNHNY and SVGAGI (reference sequence). The CDR3 is 13 residues long. Here the CDR3 DNA reads TGTGCCAGCAGTAGAGCAACTAATGAAAAACTGTTTTTT. Its protein is CASSRATNEKLFF.

A remark on this clonotype: Mismatch with germline at one junction end may stem from a read error. The J gene is TRBJ2-1, the V gene TRBV11-2, with D possibly being TRBD2 (5 bases). The CDR3 loop spans 14 amino acids. From germline, CDR1 is SGHAT and CDR2 FQNNGV. The CDR3 DNA follows: TGTCCCAGCACAGTGGGCCCTAGCATCAATGAGCAGTTCTTC. This codes for CPSTVGPSINEQFF.

To note about this clonotype: This could be a read error, since a much larger clone is one nucleotide away. The chain carries TRBV6-5 and TRBJ1-5, with 8 positions matching TRBD1. CDR1 is MNHEY and CDR2 is SVGAGI in the germline V gene. The length of the CDR3 is 13 residues. This CDR3 is CASRSTGDQLQHF. The CDR3 DNA reads TGTGCCAGCAGGTCGACAGGGGATCAGCTCCAGCATTTT.

This clonotype has ten or more counts. V is TRBV11-2 and J is TRBJ2-7, with no clear D. CDR1 SGHAT and CDR2 FQNNGV come from the germline V gene. The CDR3 consists of 13 residues. V lost 0 bases and J 2 bases, leaving 5 bases between the germline ends. The CDR3 loop reads CASSLEHTYEQYF. Written as DNA, the CDR3 is TGTGCCAGCAGCTTAGAGCATACCTACGAGCAGTACTTC.

Comment on this clonotype: At one end, the junction sequence differs from germline, possibly due to a read error. The chain employs TRBV12-3 or TRBV12-4 and TRBJ2-7; no firm D call. The CDR3 has 14 amino acids. The chain's CDR3 is CASCLMFGTYEQYF. The CDR3 DNA reads as TGTGCCAGCTGTTTAATGTTTGGGACCTACGAGCAGTACTTC.

As regards this clonotype: An end of the junction differs from the germline gene, which may be a read error. CDR3 in amino acids: CASSHPRTGAINEQFF. CDR3 bases: TGCGCGAGCAGCCACCCGCGGACAGGGGCGATAAATGAGCAGTTCTTC. The genes are TRBV4-3 and TRBJ2-1, with 9 bases identical to TRBD1. Per the germline V gene, CDR1 is LGHNA and CDR2 is YSLEER. This CDR3 contains 16 residues.

This chain uses TRBV6-1 with TRBJ2-1; 7 positions agree with TRBD2. With 3 bases clipped from V and 4 bases from J, the junction kept 9 bases outside the gene matches. This CDR3 is built from 16 residues. Germline CDR1 and CDR2: MNHNS and SASEGT. The CDR3 region is CASSDGQAGKYNEQFF. The CDR3 DNA reads as TGTGCCAGCAGTGACGGACAAGCGGGGAAATACAATGAGCAGTTCTTC.

This clonotype was observed a handful of times. The CDR3 sequence is CASTRDQNEKLFF. The CDR3 bases are TGTGCCAGCACCCGAGACCAAAATGAAAAACTGTTTTTT. The V and J genes are TRBV12-3 or TRBV12-4 and TRBJ1-4, with D unresolved. V was shortened by 7 bases and J by 5 bases, with 11 bases between the two germline ends. The CDR3 extends over 13 amino acids.

This clonotype was picked up a small number of times. Here the CDR3 DNA reads TGCGCCAGCAGCCAGGCTCCTAGCGAATCCTACGAGCAGTACTTC. This encodes CASSQAPSESYEQYF. V usage is TRBV4-1 and J usage is TRBJ2-7; the D gene is possibly TRBD2 (6 bases). Looked up from germline, CDR1 is MGHRA and CDR2 is YSYEKL. Trimming left V 3 bases short and J 1 base short, with 13 bases between. The CDR3 extends over 15 amino acids.

A note on this clonotype: A much larger clone is a single base away; this may be a read error. Likely a read error: the CDR3 ends without its conserved phenylalanine or tryptophan. The V gene is TRBV12-3 or TRBV12-4, the J gene TRBJ2-2, with D possibly being TRBD2 (5 bases). The V and J ends lost 5 bases and 5 bases respectively, with 6 bases between them. The length of the CDR3 is 12 residues. Here the CDR3 DNA reads TGTGCCAGCAGTAAGCGGACCGGGGAGCTGTTTTTA. Its translation is CASSKRTGELFL.

The rearrangement joins TRBV5-6 to TRBJ2-3; D is uncertain. Between the trimmed V and J ends, which lost 4 bases and 2 bases, there was a span of 11 bases. The CDR3 runs to 14 residues. CDR1 is SGHDT, CDR2 YYEEEE, per germline. The CDR3 sequence is CASSENTATDTQYF. The CDR3 nucleotides read TGTGCCAGCAGCGAAAACACAGCCACAGATACGCAGTATTTT.

Relative to its sample, this clonotype is medium-sized (0.01 to 0.1%). V gene TRBV29-1 combines with J gene TRBJ1-2; D ambiguous. V was trimmed by 4 bases and J by 0 bases, leaving 9 bases between them. The CDR3 sequence is 13 residues long. Germline V gene sequence: CDR1 SQVTM, CDR2 ANQGSEA. The CDR3 region has the DNA TGCAGCGTTGTCGTAACAGCTAACTATGGCTACACCTTC. This encodes CSVVVTANYGYTF.

This clonotype was seen more than once but under ten times. The chain combines TRBV7-9 with TRBJ2-1; a weak D match, TRBD2 (6 bases). Germline values: CDR1 SEHNR, CDR2 FQNEAQ (reference sequence). The CDR3 is 13 residues long. The V and J ends lost 3 bases and 10 bases respectively, with 13 bases between them. The CDR3 region has the DNA TGTGCCAGCAGCTTTCAGGGACTTGGGGAGCAGTTCTTC. It is translated as CASSFQGLGEQFF.

The CDR3 loop is CASSPRAWSGGSKQFF. The CDR3 DNA follows: TGTGCCAGCAGTCCCCGCGCCTGGAGCGGGGGGAGTAAGCAGTTCTTC. This chain links TRBV6-2 or TRBV6-3 with TRBJ2-1; 9 bases map to TRBD2. CDR3 size: 16 residues. The V gene's germline CDR1 is MNHEY and CDR2 SVGEGT. Losses at the gene ends were 5 bases for V and 11 bases for J; bases not matched to a gene: 16.

J is TRBJ1-1 and V is TRBV12-3 or TRBV12-4; 11 nucleotides match TRBD1. Germline trimming cut 5 bases from V and 9 bases from J; bases unmatched to any gene: 8. The CDR3 totals 14 residues. The CDR3 DNA reads as TGTGCCAGCAGTATGGACAGGGGGCGGACTCAAGCTTTCTTT. Amino acid sequence: CASSMDRGRTQAFF.

Concerning this clonotype: A much larger clone is a single base away; this may be a read error. The rearrangement joins TRBV6-2 or TRBV6-3 to TRBJ2-7; D is perhaps TRBD2 (5 bases). The germline V gene encodes CDR1 MNHEY and CDR2 SVGEGT. The CDR3 spans 15 residues. The CDR3 reads CARSYTGLANYEQYF. CDR3 DNA sequence: TGTGCCCGCAGTTACACCGGACTTGCTAACTACGAGCAGTACTTC.

This chain joins TRBV11-2 and TRBJ2-3; a weak D match, TRBD1 (5 bases). Germline V gene sequence: CDR1 SGHAT, CDR2 FQNNGV. Trimming pared 1 base from V and 4 bases from J, leaving 12 bases between. The CDR3 is 15 amino acids. CDR3 bases: TGTGCCAGCAGCTTAGTCCCTCAGGGATCAGATACGCAGTATTTT. Amino acid sequence: CASSLVPQGSDTQYF.

This clonotype showed up many times. The CDR3 DNA reads TGTGCCAGCAGTCCCCAGGGTGGGTCCTACGAGCAGTACTTC. Its translation: CASSPQGGSYEQYF. This chain joins TRBV12-3 or TRBV12-4 and TRBJ2-7; D is possibly TRBD1 (5 bases). The CDR3 length is 14 residues. Trimming removed 5 bases at V and 1 base at J, with 12 bases between.

This clonotype has just one count. This sequence may be a read error, since a much larger clone differs from it by one base. The chain has TRBV11-2 and TRBJ2-5, with 7 bases aligning to TRBD2. Germline V gives CDR1 SGHAT, CDR2 FQNNGV. The CDR3 totals 14 residues. The CDR3 nucleotides read TGCGCCAGCAGCCAAGCAGCTTGGCGGGAGACCCGGTACTTC. It yields the protein CASSQAAWRETRYF.

On this clonotype: A much larger clone is a single base away; this may be a read error. CDR3 in DNA: TGCAGAGTTGTTGGAGGACTAGCGGGAGATGAGCAGTTCTTC. Residues: CRVVGGLAGDEQFF. This sequence joins TRBV29-1 and TRBJ2-1; TRBD2 matches at 13 bases. CDR3 size: 14 residues. The germline V gene has CDR1 SQVTM and CDR2 ANQGSEA.

The sample holds many counts of this clonotype. V and J are TRBV11-3 and TRBJ2-7, with no clear D. V was trimmed by 4 bases and J by 6 bases, leaving 10 bases between them. The CDR3 loop spans 12 amino acids. In germline, CDR1 is SGHNT, CDR2 YENEEA. The CDR3 DNA reads as TGTGCCAGCAGCTCTCAACTGGGCGAGCAGTACTTC. Translation: CASSSQLGEQYF.